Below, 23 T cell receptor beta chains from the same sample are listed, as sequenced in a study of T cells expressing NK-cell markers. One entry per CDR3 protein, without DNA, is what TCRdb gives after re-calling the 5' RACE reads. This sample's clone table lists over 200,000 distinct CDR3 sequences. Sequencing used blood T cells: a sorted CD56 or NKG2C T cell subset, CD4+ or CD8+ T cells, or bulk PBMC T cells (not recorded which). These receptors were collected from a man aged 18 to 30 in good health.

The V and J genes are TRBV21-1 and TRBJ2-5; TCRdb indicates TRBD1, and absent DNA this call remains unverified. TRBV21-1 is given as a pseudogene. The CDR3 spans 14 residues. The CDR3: CASSTGQGEKTQYF.

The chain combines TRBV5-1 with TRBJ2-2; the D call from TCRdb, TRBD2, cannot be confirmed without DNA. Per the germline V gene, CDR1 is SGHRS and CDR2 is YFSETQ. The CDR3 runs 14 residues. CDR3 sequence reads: CASGLAGTTGELFF.

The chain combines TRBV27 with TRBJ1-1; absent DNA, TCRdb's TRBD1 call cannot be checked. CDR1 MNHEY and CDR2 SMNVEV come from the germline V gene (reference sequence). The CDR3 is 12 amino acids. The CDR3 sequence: CASSSHGTQAFF.

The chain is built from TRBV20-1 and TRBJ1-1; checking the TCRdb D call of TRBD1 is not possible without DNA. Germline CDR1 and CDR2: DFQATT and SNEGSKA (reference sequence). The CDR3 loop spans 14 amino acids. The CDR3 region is CRAVRGVGGTEAFF.

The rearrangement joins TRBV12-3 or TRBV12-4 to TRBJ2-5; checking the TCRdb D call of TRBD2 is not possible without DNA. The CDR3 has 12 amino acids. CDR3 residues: CASSTSLRAQYF.

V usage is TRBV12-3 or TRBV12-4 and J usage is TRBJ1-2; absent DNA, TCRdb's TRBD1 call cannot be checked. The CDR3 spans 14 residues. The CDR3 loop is CASTDKGARGGYTF.

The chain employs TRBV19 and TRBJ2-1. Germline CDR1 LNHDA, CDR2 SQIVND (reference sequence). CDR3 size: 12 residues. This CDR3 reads CASSIGPNPQFF.

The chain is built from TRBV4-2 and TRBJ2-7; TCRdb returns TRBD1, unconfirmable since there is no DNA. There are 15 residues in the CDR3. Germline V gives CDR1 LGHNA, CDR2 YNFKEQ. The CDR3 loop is CASSQQGQGRNEQYF.

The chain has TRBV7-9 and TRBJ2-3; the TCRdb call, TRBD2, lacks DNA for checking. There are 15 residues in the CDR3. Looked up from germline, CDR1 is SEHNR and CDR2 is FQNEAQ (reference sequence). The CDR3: CASSVLAGSSDTQYF.

CDR3 loop: CASSPAGLVYNEQFF. The V gene is TRBV18, the J gene TRBJ2-1. CDR3 length: 15 amino acids. The germline V gene has CDR1 KGHSH and CDR2 LQKENI.

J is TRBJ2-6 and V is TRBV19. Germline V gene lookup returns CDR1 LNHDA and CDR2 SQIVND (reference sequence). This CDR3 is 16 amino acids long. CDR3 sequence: CASSILMSSGANVLTF.

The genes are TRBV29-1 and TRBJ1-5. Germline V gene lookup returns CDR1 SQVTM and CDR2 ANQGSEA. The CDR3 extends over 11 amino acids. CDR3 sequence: CSVEDQRAQHF.

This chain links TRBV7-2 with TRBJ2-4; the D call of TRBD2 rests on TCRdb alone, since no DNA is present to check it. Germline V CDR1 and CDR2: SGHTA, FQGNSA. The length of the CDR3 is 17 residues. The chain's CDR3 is CASSLVGAGGPKSIQYF.

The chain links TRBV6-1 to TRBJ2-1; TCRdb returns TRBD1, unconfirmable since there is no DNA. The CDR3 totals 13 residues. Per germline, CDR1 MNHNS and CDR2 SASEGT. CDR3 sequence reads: CASSATGGVFQFF.

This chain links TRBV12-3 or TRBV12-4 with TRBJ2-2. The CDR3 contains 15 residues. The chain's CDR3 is CASSTAGVVSGELFF.

The CDR3 here is CASSLGPTSKGEQFF. The chain carries TRBV11-2 and TRBJ2-1; TCRdb's D call of TRBD2 is untestable without DNA. The CDR3 covers 15 residues. The germline V gene encodes CDR1 SGHAT and CDR2 FQNNGV.

Here the CDR3 reads CASSQDRDRGQPQHF. The chain carries TRBV4-1 and TRBJ1-5; TCRdb picks TRBD1, but there is no DNA to check that call. CDR3 size: 15 residues. In germline, CDR1 is MGHRA, CDR2 YSYEKL.

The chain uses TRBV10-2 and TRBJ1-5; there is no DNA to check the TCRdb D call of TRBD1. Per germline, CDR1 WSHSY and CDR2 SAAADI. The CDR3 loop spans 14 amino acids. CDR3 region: CASRQEFNNQPQHF.

The chain's CDR3 is CASSQDRRAGETQYF. This chain links TRBV3-1 with TRBJ2-5; lacking DNA, the TRBD2 call made by TCRdb goes unchecked. Germline V gene lookup returns CDR1 LGHDT and CDR2 YNNKEL (reference sequence). The CDR3 has 15 residues.

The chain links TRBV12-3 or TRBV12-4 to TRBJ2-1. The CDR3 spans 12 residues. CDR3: CASSRGVGEQFF.

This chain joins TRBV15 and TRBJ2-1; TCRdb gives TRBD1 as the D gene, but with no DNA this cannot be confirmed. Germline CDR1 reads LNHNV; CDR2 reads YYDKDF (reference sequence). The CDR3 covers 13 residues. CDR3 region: CATSRAPASEQFF.

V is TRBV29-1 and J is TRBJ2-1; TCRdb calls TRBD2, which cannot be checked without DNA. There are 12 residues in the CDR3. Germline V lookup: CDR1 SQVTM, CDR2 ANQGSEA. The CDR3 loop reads CSVELVREGGFF.

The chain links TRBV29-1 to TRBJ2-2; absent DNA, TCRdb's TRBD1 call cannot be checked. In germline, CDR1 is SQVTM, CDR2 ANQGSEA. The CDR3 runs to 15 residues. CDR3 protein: CSVRQGMENTGELFF.